This T cell receptor (beta chain) was obtained from a study of Ad26.COV2.S vaccination and SARS-CoV-2 variants. Overall study findings and caveats: People who got the vaccine had more spike-specific TCR breadth than people who got placebo.

Germline V CDR1 and CDR2: MNHEY, SVGEGT. Trimming removed 2 bases at V and 5 bases at J, with 19 bases between. This CDR3 comprises 16 residues. Profiled with immunoSEQ multiplex PCR; TCRdb holds only in-frame clones, not every one. This repertoire shows approximately 300,000 clones, roughly 86% found once; its top ten account for more than 1.5%. Points on this clone: Its specificity is not known.

Treatment described: 15 to 20 received Ad26.COV2.S at low or high dose, single or two shots; 5 received placebo; per-sample allocation not given. Vaccine and placebo recipients were sampled on day 63 after the first injection. This TCR was recovered from a person between 18 and 59 years old who received the Ad26.COV2.S COVID-19 vaccine or a placebo. Sequencing used peripheral blood, obtained in a trial of Ad26.COV2.S vaccine versus placebo. The chain has TRBV6-2 or TRBV6-3 and TRBJ2-7; D perhaps matches TRBD1 (8 bases). For the CDR3, the DNA is TGTGCCAGCAGTTACATGCGGACAGGGAGGGAAAACGAGCAGTACTTC. Translation: CASSYMRTGRENEQYF.